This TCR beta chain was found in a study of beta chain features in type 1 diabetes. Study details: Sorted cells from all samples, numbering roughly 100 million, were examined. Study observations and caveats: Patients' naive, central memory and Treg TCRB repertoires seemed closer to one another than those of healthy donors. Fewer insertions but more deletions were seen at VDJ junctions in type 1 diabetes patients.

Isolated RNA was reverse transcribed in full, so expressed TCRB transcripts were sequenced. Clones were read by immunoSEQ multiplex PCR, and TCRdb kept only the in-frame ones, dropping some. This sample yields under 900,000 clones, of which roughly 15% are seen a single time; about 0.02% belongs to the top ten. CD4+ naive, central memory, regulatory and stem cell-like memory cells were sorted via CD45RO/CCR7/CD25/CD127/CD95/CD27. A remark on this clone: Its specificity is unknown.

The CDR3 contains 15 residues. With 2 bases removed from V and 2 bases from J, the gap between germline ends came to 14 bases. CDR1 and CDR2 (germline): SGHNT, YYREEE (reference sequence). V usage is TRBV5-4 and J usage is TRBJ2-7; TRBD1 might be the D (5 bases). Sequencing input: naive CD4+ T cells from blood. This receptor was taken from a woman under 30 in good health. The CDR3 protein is CASSFEARGTYEQYF. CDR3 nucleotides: TGTGCCAGCAGCTTCGAGGCTAGGGGAACCTACGAGCAGTACTTC.